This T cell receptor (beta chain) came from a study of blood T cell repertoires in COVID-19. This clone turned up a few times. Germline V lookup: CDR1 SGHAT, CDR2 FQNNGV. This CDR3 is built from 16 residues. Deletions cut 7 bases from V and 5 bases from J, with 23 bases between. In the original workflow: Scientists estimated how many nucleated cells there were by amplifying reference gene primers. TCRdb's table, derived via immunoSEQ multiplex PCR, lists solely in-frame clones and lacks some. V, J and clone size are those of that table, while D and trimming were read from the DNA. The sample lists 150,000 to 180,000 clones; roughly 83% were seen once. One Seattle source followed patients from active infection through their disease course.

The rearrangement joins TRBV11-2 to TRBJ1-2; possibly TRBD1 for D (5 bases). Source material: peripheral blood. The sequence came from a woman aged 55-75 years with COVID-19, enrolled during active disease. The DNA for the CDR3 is TGTGCCAGCACCCCAAACCGGGCCGGGGGGGGATATGGCTACACCTTC. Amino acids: CASTPNRAGGGYGYTF.